This T cell receptor (beta chain) was obtained from a study of CD8 T cells in ankylosing spondylitis. TCRdb re-analysed the 5' RACE reads in MiXCR, keeping a single row per CDR3 protein. The data contain about 360,000 distinct CDR3 sequences, 20% to 25% of them singletons. The CDR3 contains 15 residues. From germline, CDR1 is SEHNR and CDR2 FQNEAQ (reference sequence). Trimming took off 1 base at V and 3 bases at J, with 13 bases between the two ends. Broader study findings: Several highly homologous variants formed a TCR beta motif that appeared characteristic of ankylosing spondylitis blood.

Notes on this clonotype: Its target is not known.

The chain combines TRBV7-9 with TRBJ2-7; D is perhaps TRBD1 (5 bases). This clonotype was sampled from a male donor with ankylosing spondylitis or in good health (not recorded which). Sequenced: blood, either unsorted or a sorted T cell fraction (not recorded which). Here the CDR3 DNA reads TGTGCCAGCAGCTTAGAGTCTCAGGACATCTACGAGCAGTACTTC. As protein: CASSLESQDIYEQYF.